This T cell receptor beta chain was profiled in a study of CD8 T cells in ankylosing spondylitis. Broader study findings: Disease-linked clones were reportedly significantly enriched in matched ankylosing spondylitis synovial fluid. Clones linked to disease, bearing a CD8+ phenotype, were relatively rare in peripheral blood. Roughly eight highly homologous variants made up a TCR beta motif that seemed to typify ankylosing spondylitis blood.

Many counts were recorded for this clonotype. Its antigen is not identified. 5'-RACE, quantitative and with molecular barcodes, yielded the TCR beta libraries. TCRdb recomputed calls from the 5' RACE reads with MiXCR, one row per CDR3 protein. The sample records roughly 250,000 distinct CDR3 sequences, 8.6% being singletons. V shed 3 bases and J shed 5 bases, with 11 bases lying between them. The CDR3 consists of 13 residues. Germline CDR1 and CDR2: SQVTM and ANQGSEA. This TCR derives from a male donor with ankylosing spondylitis or in good health (not recorded which). The sample consisted of blood, either unsorted or a sorted T cell fraction (not recorded which). The genes are TRBV29-1 and TRBJ2-1; possible D gene TRBD2, 5 bases. In DNA, the CDR3 is TGCAGCGTTGACTCCGGGGTAGACAATGAGCAGTTCTTC. This translates into CSVDSGVDNEQFF.